This entry features one TCR beta chain sequence. This receptor's antigen is unknown. Base qualities are not provided; no much larger clone lies one nucleotide away. The sample's time point label is to be understood as: cells obtained before transplantation from donor or recipient. CD3+CD4+ and CD3+CD8+ populations were FACS-sorted from unstimulated pre-transplant donor and recipient cells taken from spleen or lymph nodes. The sample is drawn from a study of graft-versus-host responses after intestinal transplantation (dated by TCRdb to the early 2020s). Describing the broader study: The transplants that recipients received were multivisceral, liver-intestinal, or isolated intestinal. After intestinal transplantation, graft-versus-host and host-versus-graft alloreactive T cell clones were followed in the graft, circulation and bone marrow using bulk TCR-beta CDR3 sequencing. Instead of going to the commercial service, samples from a few later patients were sequenced in-house on an Illumina MiSeq and processed with MiXCR. Donor T cell macrochimerism was defined as a peak of at least 4% donor T cells among recipient peripheral blood mononuclear cells. The cohort enrolled about two dozen intestinal transplant recipients including one retransplant, and 3 patients lacking pretransplant specimens were excluded. Every recipient was given anti-thymocyte globulin induction, then maintenance tacrolimus and steroids for about three years. To identify alloreactive clones, pre-transplant mixed lymphocyte reaction products were sequenced and compared with unstimulated pre-transplant donor and recipient T cells.

What the research found in general, with its limitations: The relatively low number and heterogeneity of intestinal transplant patients limited the conclusions. GvH clones were found in recipient bone marrow, and some of the GvH clones appeared earlier in ileal mucosa or blood, which is consistent with an intestinal mucosal origin. Early after transplant, peak levels of circulating GvH clones were found to be associated with declines in HvG clones. Patients with donor T cell macrochimerism had high GvH to HvG T cell clonal ratios in their allografts.

Library construction relied on the immunoSEQ multiplex PCR assay. For most patients, genomic DNA was isolated using the Qiagen DNeasy Blood and Tissue Kit and was shipped frozen to Adaptive Biotechnologies for TCR sequencing. For most patients, genomic DNA was subjected to high-throughput TCR-beta CDR3 sequencing by Adaptive Biotechnologies. In the source study's methods: Adaptive's ImmunoSEQ software supplied the TCR sequencing data for under 20 patients, while MiXCR and VDJtools were used to process a few other patients. To correct CD4 versus CD8 sorting errors, sequences present in both subsets at a frequency ratio below 5:1 were removed. CDR3 nucleotide sequences shared by donor and recipient were removed because the origin of these sequences could not be assigned. Alloreactive clones required at least 2-fold expansion over unstimulated cells and minimum CFSE-low frequency of 0.002% (template counts) or 0.001% (read counts). Clones detected in sequenced pre-transplant spleen, lymph node, or MLR CFSE-low populations of the donor or recipient were defined as mappable. The cumulative frequency of alloreactive clones was calculated as a percentage of all sequences, weighted by copy number. TCRdb mirrors the immuneACCESS table, restricted to in-frame sequences. Some clones are absent from its copies; in checked studies, under half trace to an unresolved V gene, and the reason for the others is unknown. That table is the source of V, J and clone size, and D and trimming were worked out from the DNA. This sample holds 60,000 to 80,000 clones; roughly 87% were observed only once. Of the sample, 1.3% is held by the ten largest clones.

The CDR3, cysteine through phenylalanine, is 14 amino acids long. Of all the DNA, just the CDR3 is kept, 42 bases in frame from base 1. The germline V gene (reference sequence) provides CDR1 SEHNR and CDR2 FQNEAQ. The junction carries 14 bases between V and J, which are trimmed by 5 bases and 6 bases respectively. The chain was built from TRBV7-9 and TRBJ1-5; the D gene is not confidently resolved. The origin of this receptor is a human donor who received an intestinal transplant. Sequences were derived from unstimulated CD8+ T cells sorted from spleen or lymph node cells, sampled before intestinal transplant. This receptor carries the CDR3 CASSPVVAGQPQHF. The DNA is as follows: TGTGCCAGCAGCCCGGTGGTGGCGGGTCAGCCCCAGCATTTT.